The clone carrying this TCR beta chain has a handful of counts. Its antigen is undetermined. Trimming stripped 3 bases from V and 6 bases from J, with 13 bases between. CDR3 length: 14 residues. Germline V gene data show CDR1 as MNHEY and CDR2 as SMNVEV (reference sequence). This entry comes from a study of T cells in Graves' hyperthyroidism and ophthalmopathy. Amplification of TCR beta CDR3 regions was performed using RNA transcripts as template. The TCR CDR3 was amplified in a first-round RT-PCR using the HTBI primer set. Each CDR3 protein is one row after TCRdb ran MiXCR on the multiplex PCR reads. The sample has about 200,000 distinct CDR3 sequences; approximately 17% are singletons. Findings and limits, study-wide: Researchers found most expanded thyroid clonotypes above 0.001 in blood as well. For ophthalmopathy, model prediction preceded onset by a median approximately 6 months.

Every diagnosis used clinical symptoms, serum thyroxine and TRAb, thyroid ultrasound and orbital computed tomography. The chain recombines TRBV27 with TRBJ2-3; weak D call: TRBD2 (6 bases). Sequencing input: blood. This receptor was obtained from a man between 45 and 60 years old with Graves' hyperthyroidism. CDR3 in DNA: TGTGCCAGCAGTTTCGTCCTAGCGAGCGATACGCAGTATTTT. Protein sequence: CASSFVLASDTQYF.